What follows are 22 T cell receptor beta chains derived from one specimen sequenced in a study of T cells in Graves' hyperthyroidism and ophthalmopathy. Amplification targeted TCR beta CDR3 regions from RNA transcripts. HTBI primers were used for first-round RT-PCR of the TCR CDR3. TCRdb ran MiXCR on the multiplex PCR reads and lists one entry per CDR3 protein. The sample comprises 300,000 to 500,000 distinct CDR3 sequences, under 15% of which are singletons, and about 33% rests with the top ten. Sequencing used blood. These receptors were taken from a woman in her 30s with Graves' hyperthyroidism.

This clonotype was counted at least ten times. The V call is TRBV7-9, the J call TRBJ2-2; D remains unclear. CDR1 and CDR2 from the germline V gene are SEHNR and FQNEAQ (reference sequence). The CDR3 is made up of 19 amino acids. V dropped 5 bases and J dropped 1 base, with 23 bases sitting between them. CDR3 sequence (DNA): TGTGCCAGCAGCATGAACCGGGCAGGTGCCCTTTTGAACACCGGGGAGCTGTTTTTT. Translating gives CASSMNRAGALLNTGELFF.

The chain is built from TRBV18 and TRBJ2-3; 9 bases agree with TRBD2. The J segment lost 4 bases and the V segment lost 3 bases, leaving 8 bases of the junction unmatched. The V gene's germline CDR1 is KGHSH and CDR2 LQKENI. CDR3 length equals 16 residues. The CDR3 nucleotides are TGTGCCAGCTCACCGATAGCGGGAGTTAAAGCAGATACGCAGTATTTT. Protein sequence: CASSPIAGVKADTQYF.

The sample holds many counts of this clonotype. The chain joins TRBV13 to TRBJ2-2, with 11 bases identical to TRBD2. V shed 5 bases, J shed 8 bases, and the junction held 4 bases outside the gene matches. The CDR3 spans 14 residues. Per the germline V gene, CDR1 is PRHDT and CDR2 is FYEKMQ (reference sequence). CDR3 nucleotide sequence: TGTGCCAGCAGCCTGGGACTAGCGGCAGGGGAGCTGTTTTTT. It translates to CASSLGLAAGELFF.

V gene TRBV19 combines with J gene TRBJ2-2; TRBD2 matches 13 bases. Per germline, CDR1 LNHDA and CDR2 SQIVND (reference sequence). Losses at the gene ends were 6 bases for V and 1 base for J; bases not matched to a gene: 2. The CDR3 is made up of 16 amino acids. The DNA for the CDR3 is TGTGCCAGTAGCCGACTAGCGGGAGGGAACACCGGGGAGCTGTTTTTT. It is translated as CASSRLAGGNTGELFF. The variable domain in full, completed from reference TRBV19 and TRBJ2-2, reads DGGITQSPKYLFRKEGQNVTLSCEQNLNHDAMYWYRQDPGQGLRLIYYSQIVNDFQKGDIAEGYSVSREKKESFPLTVTSAQKNPTAFYLCASSRLAGGNTGELFFGEGSRLTVL.

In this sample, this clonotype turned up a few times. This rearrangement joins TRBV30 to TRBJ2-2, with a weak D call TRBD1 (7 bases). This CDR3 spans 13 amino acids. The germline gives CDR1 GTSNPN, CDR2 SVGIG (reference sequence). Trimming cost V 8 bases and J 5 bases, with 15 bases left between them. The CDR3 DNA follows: TGTGCCAAGGGGCAGGGGGGTACCGGGGAGCTGTTTTTT. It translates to CAKGQGGTGELFF.

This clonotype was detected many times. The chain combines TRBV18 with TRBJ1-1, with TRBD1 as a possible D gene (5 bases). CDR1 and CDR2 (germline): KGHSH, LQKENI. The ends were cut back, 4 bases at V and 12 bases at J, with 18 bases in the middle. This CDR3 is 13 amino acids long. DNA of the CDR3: TGTGCCAGCTCACAAACAGGATTGGATAGAACTTTCTTT. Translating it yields CASSQTGLDRTFF. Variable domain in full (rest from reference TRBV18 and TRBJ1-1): NAGVMQNPRHLVRRRGQEARLRCSPMKGHSHVYWYRQLPEEGLKFMVYLQKENIIDESGMPKERFSAEFPKEGPSILRIQQVVRGDSAAYFCASSQTGLDRTFFGQGTRLTVV.

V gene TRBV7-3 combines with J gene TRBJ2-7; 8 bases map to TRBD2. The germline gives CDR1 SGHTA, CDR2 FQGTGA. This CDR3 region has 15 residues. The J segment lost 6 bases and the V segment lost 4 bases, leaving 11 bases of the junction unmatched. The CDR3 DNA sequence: TGTGCCAGCAGCTCCTTAGCGGGAACTCTTGGCGAGCAGTACTTC. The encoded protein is CASSSLAGTLGEQYF.

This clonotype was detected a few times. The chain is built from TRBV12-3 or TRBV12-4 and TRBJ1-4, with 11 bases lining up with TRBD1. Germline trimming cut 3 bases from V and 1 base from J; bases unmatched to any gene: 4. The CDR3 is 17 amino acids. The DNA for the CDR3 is TGTGCCAGCAGTTTGGACAGGGGGCGCTTAACTAATGAAAAACTGTTTTTT. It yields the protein CASSLDRGRLTNEKLFF.

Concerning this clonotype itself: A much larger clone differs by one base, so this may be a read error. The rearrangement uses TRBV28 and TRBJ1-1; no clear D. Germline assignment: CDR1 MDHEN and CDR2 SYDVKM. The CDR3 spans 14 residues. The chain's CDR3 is CASSTPIGGTEALF. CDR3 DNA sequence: TGTGCCAGCAGTACCCCAATCGGAGGCACTGAAGCTCTCTTT.

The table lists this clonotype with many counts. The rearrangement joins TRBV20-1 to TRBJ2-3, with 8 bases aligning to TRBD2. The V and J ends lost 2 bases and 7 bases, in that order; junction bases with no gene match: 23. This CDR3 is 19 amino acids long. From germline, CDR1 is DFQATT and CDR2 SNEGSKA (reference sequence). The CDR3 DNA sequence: TGCAGTGCTAGAACCCCGGGCGGGCTAGCGGGCGGCAACGCCTATACGCAGTATTTT. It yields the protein CSARTPGGLAGGNAYTQYF.

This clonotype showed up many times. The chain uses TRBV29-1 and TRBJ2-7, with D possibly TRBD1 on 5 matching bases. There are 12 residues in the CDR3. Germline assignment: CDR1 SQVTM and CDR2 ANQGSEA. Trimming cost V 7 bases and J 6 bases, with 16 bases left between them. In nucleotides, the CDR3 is TGCAGCGCCCGAGCAGGGTACAGCGAGCAGTACTTC. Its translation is CSARAGYSEQYF.

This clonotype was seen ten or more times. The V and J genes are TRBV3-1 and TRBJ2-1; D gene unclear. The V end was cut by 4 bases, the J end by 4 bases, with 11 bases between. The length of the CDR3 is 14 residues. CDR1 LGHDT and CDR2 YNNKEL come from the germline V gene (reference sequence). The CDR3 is CASSLQQLYNEQFF. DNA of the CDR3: TGTGCCAGCAGCCTCCAGCAGCTATACAATGAGCAGTTCTTC.

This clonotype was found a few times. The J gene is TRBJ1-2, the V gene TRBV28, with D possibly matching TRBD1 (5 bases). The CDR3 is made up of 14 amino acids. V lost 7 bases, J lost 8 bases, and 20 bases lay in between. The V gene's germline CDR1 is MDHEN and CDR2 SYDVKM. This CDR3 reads CASTVQDTSDGYTF. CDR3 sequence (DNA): TGTGCCAGCACCGTACAGGACACGTCGGACGGCTACACCTTC.

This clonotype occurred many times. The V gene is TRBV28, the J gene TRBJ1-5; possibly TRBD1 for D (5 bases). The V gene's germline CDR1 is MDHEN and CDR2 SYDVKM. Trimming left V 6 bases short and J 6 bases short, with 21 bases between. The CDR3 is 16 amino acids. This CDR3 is CASRVPSGGGGQPQHF. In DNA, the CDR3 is TGTGCCAGCAGGGTACCATCGGGCGGGGGAGGTCAGCCCCAGCATTTT.

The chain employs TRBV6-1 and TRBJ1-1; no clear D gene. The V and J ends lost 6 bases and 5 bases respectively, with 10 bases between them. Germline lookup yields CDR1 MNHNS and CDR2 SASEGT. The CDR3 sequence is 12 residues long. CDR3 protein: CASRRPGTEAFF. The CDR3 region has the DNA TGTGCCAGCAGACGCCCCGGGACTGAAGCTTTCTTT.

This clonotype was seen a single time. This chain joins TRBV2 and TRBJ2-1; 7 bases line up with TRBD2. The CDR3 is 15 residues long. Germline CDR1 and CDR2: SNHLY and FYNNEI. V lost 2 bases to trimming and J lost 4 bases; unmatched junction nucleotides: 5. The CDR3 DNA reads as TGTGCCAGCAGTGAATTGGCTAGCGGTTACAATGAGCAGTTCTTC. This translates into CASSELASGYNEQFF. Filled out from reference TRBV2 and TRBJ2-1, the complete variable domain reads EPEVTQTPSHQVTQMGQEVILRCVPISNHLYFYWYRQILGQKVEFLVSFYNNEISEKSEIFDDQFSVERPDGSNFTLKIRSTKLEDSAMYFCASSELASGYNEQFFGPGTRLTVL.

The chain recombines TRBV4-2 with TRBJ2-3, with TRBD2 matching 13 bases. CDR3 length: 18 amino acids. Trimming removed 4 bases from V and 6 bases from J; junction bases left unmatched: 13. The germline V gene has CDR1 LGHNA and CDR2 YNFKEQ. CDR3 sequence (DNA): TGTGCCAGCAGCCCCGGACTAGCGGGAGCCCTTCCAGGGGATACGCAGTATTTT. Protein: CASSPGLAGALPGDTQYF.

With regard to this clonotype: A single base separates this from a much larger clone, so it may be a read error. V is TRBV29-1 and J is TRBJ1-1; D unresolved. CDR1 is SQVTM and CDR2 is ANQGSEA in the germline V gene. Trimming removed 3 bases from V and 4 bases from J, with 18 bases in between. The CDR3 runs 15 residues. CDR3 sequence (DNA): TGCAGCGTTGAGGAGTCACGGAGGGTGGGCACTGAAGCTTTCTTT. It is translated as CSVEESRRVGTEAFF.

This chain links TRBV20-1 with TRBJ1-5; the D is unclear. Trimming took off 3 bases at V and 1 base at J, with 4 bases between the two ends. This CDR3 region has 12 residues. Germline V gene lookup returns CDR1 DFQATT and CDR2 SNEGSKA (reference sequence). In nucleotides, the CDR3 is TGCAGTGCTAGGGAGAGCAATCAGCCCCAGCATTTT. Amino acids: CSARESNQPQHF.

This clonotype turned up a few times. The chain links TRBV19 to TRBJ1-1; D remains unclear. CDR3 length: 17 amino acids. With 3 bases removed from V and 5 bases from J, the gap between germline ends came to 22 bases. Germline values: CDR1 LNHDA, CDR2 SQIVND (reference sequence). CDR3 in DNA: TGTGCCAGTAGTATCAATTTAGCGTGGTCCTCGCGGACTGAAGCTTTCTTT. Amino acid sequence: CASSINLAWSSRTEAFF.

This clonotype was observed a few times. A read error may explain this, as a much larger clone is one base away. CDR3 sequence (DNA): TGTGCCAGCAGCTTTGCGCGAACCTACGAGCAGTACTTC. This gives the protein CASSFARTYEQYF. The V call is TRBV11-2, the J call TRBJ2-7; D not certain. The CDR3 consists of 13 residues. Germline V CDR1 and CDR2: SGHAT, FQNNGV. V shed 3 bases and J shed 2 bases, with 8 bases lying between them. The full variable domain, its missing parts supplied by reference TRBV11-2 and TRBJ2-7, is EAGVAQSPRYKIIEKRQSVAFWCNPISGHATLYWYQQILGQGPKLLIQFQNNGVVDDSQLPKDRFSAERLKGVDSTLKIQPAKLEDSAVYLCASSFARTYEQYFGPGTRLTVT.

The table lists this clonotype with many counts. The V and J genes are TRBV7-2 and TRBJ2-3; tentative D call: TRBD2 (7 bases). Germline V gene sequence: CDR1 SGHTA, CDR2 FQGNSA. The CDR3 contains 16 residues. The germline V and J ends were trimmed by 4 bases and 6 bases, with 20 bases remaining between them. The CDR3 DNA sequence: TGTGCCAGCAGCTACCGAGGGGGAGGGCCAGGGGATACGCAGTATTTT. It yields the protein CASSYRGGGPGDTQYF. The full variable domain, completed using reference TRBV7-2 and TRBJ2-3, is GAGVSQSPSNKVTEKGKDVELRCDPISGHTALYWYRQSLGQGLEFLIYFQGNSAPDKSGLPSDRFSAERTGGSVSTLTIQRTQQEDSAVYLCASSYRGGGPGDTQYFGPGTRLTVL.